Each of the 27 T cell receptor beta chains below was sequenced from the same sample in a study of blood T cell repertoires in COVID-19. This table comes from immunoSEQ multiplex PCR, and its TCRdb copy is limited to in-frame clones, with some not included. The sample lists 65,000 to 70,000 clones, more than 75% occurring once. Input material: peripheral blood. The receptor set was obtained from an older woman with acute or convalescent COVID-19.

The J gene is TRBJ2-7, the V gene TRBV11-2; the D gene is possibly TRBD2 (6 bases). CDR3 size: 15 residues. In germline, CDR1 is SGHAT, CDR2 FQNNGV. The V and J ends lost 6 bases and 3 bases respectively, with 18 bases between them. CDR3 nucleotide sequence: TGTGCCAGCAGTCAACACCAGACGGGGGTCTACGAGCAGTACTTC. Translating it yields CASSQHQTGVYEQYF.

The rearrangement links TRBV18 to TRBJ2-1; weak D call: TRBD2 (5 bases). This CDR3 is 17 amino acids long. Germline lookup yields CDR1 KGHSH and CDR2 LQKENI. V lost 3 bases to trimming and J lost 3 bases, with 18 bases between them. CDR3 loop: CASSPPLGESVYNEQFF. The CDR3 DNA follows: TGTGCCAGCTCACCCCCACTCGGGGAAAGCGTCTACAATGAGCAGTTCTTC.

The J gene is TRBJ1-6, the V gene TRBV30; a weak D match, TRBD1 (5 bases). Germline V gives CDR1 GTSNPN, CDR2 SVGIG (reference sequence). The CDR3 spans 15 residues. CDR3 coding DNA: TGTGCTCAAAGACAGCCGGTCGAGTATAATTCACCCCTCCACTTT. This translates into CAQRQPVEYNSPLHF.

The chain joins TRBV18 to TRBJ1-1, with 10 bases aligning to TRBD1. There are 16 residues in the CDR3. In germline, CDR1 is KGHSH, CDR2 LQKENI. The V and J ends lost 2 bases and 6 bases, in that order; junction bases with no gene match: 9. The CDR3 sequence: CASSPSPGQGIPEAFF. CDR3 DNA: TGTGCCAGCTCACCATCTCCGGGACAGGGGATACCTGAAGCTTTCTTT.

A few counts support this clone. This chain uses TRBV29-1 with TRBJ2-5; 12 positions match TRBD2. The CDR3 has 13 residues. J gave up 4 bases and V 7 bases, and 4 bases lay outside the gene matches. Germline V lookup: CDR1 SQVTM, CDR2 ANQGSEA. CDR3 region: CSALTSGGETQYF. CDR3 DNA sequence: TGCAGCGCCTTGACTAGCGGGGGAGAGACCCAGTACTTC. Based on the CDR3 plus reference TRBV29-1 and TRBJ2-5, the full variable domain is SAVISQKPSRDICQRGTSLTIQCQVDSQVTMMFWYRQQPGQSLTLIATANQGSEATYESGFVIDKFPISRPNLTFSTLTVSNMSPEDSSIYLCSALTSGGETQYFGPGTRLLVL.

This clone occurred once. This chain links TRBV18 with TRBJ2-2; unclear D gene. This CDR3 spans 14 amino acids. V was pared by 3 bases and J by 5 bases, with 10 bases between. The germline V gene encodes CDR1 KGHSH and CDR2 LQKENI. In DNA, the CDR3 is TGTGCCAGCTCACCGGCAAGATGGACCGGGGAGCTGTTTTTT. It encodes CASSPARWTGELFF.

The rearrangement joins TRBV29-1 to TRBJ1-3; tentative D call: TRBD1 (5 bases). This CDR3 is 11 amino acids long. The germline CDR1 and CDR2 sequences are SQVTM and ANQGSEA. V was shortened by 7 bases and J by 8 bases, with 12 bases between the two germline ends. CDR3 in amino acids: CSGGAADTIYF. The CDR3 DNA reads TGCAGCGGTGGGGCCGCGGACACCATATATTTT.

The rearrangement uses TRBV7-2 and TRBJ2-1; D might be TRBD2 (6 bases). V lost 5 bases to trimming and J lost 2 bases, with 13 bases between them. The CDR3 contains 15 residues. The germline V gene has CDR1 SGHTA and CDR2 FQGNSA. CDR3 sequence: CASSVGWGAYNEQFF. CDR3 DNA: TGTGCCAGCAGCGTAGGCTGGGGGGCCTACAATGAGCAGTTCTTC.

The chain is built from TRBV4-3 and TRBJ1-5; D is unclear. CDR1 LGHNA and CDR2 YSLEER come from the germline V gene. Trimming left V 1 base short and J 2 bases short, with 9 bases between. The CDR3 length is 15 residues. The CDR3 region is CASSQGLAGNQPQHF. CDR3 in DNA: TGCGCCAGCAGCCAAGGCCTGGCGGGCAATCAGCCCCAGCATTTT.

CDR3 sequence: CASSYGEGGNNEQFF. The DNA for the CDR3 is TGTGCCAGCAGTTACGGGGAGGGGGGCAACAATGAGCAGTTCTTC. The rearrangement joins TRBV6-6 to TRBJ2-1; a weak D match, TRBD2 (7 bases). The CDR3 has 15 amino acids. Trimming pared 2 bases from V and 5 bases from J, leaving 13 bases between. Germline V gene data show CDR1 as MNHNY and CDR2 as SVGAGI (reference sequence).

This clone has a handful of counts. The chain couples TRBV7-3 to TRBJ2-7, with TRBD1 identical over 7 bases. The CDR3 extends over 13 amino acids. After removal of 4 bases from V and 7 bases from J, the junction contained 7 bases not matched to a gene. Germline V CDR1 and CDR2: SGHTA, FQGTGA. The chain's CDR3 is CASSSSLQGEQYF. CDR3 bases: TGTGCCAGCAGCTCCTCTTTACAGGGGGAGCAGTACTTC.

J is TRBJ2-3 and V is TRBV12-5, with 8 bases matching TRBD2. With 7 bases clipped from V and 2 bases from J, the junction kept 8 bases outside the gene matches. Germline values: CDR1 LGHNT, CDR2 FRNRAP. CDR3 length equals 15 residues. CDR3 residues: CASAWGGGNTDTQYF. The DNA for the CDR3 is TGTGCTAGTGCCTGGGGCGGGGGGAACACAGATACGCAGTATTTT.

The chain employs TRBV7-9 and TRBJ1-1, with D perhaps TRBD1 (5 bases). The germline gives CDR1 SEHNR, CDR2 FQNEAQ (reference sequence). The CDR3 sequence is 15 residues long. Trimming removed 1 base from V and 1 base from J, with 10 bases in between. The CDR3 loop is CASSLGGIANTEAFF. The CDR3 DNA reads TGTGCCAGCAGCTTAGGGGGCATAGCGAACACTGAAGCTTTCTTT. Looking up the rest from reference TRBV7-9 and TRBJ1-1 gives the full variable domain: DTGVSQNPRHKITKRGQNVTFRCDPISEHNRLYWYRQTLGQGPEFLTYFQNEAQLEKSRLLSDRFSAERPKGSFSTLEIQRTEQGDSAMYLCASSLGGIANTEAFFGQGTRLTVV.

The CDR3 DNA sequence: TGCGCCAGCAGCTTGGAATCGAGTACGAGGGAGCAGTACTTC. Amino acids: CASSLESSTREQYF. V is TRBV5-1 and J is TRBJ2-7; D remains ambiguous. The CDR3 length is 14 residues. Germline CDR1 is SGHRS and CDR2 is YFSETQ. V was shortened by 0 bases and J by 7 bases, with 14 bases between the two germline ends. The entire variable domain, with the rest obtained from reference TRBV5-1 and TRBJ2-7, is as follows: KAGVTQTPRYLIKTRGQQVTLSCSPISGHRSVSWYQQTPGQGLQFLFEYFSETQRNKGNFPGRFSGRQFSNSRSEMNVSTLELGDSALYLCASSLESSTREQYFGPGTRLTVT.

The chain is built from TRBV10-3 and TRBJ2-5, with 7 bases lining up with TRBD2. Trimming cost V 9 bases and J 2 bases; bases outside gene matches: 3. The germline V gene encodes CDR1 ENHRY and CDR2 SYGVKD. The CDR3 loop spans 12 amino acids. In DNA, the CDR3 is TGTGCCATACGGGACTATCAAGAGACCCAGTACTTC. It translates to CAIRDYQETQYF.

CDR3: CASAGGPYEQYF. The CDR3 coding sequence is TGTGCCTCGGCGGGGGGGCCCTACGAGCAGTACTTC. V usage is TRBV30 and J usage is TRBJ2-7; TRBD2 matches 9 bases. Unmatched junction bases numbered 3, after V lost 7 bases and J lost 2 bases. CDR3 length equals 12 residues. Germline CDR1 is GTSNPN and CDR2 is SVGIG (reference sequence).

V and J are TRBV5-4 and TRBJ1-2; no clear D gene. Germline CDR1 SGHNT, CDR2 YYREEE (reference sequence). The CDR3 runs to 13 residues. The V and J ends lost 2 bases and 4 bases respectively, with 9 bases between them. CDR3 protein: CASSLLGGYGYTF. In DNA, the CDR3 is TGTGCCAGCAGCTTATTAGGAGGCTATGGCTACACCTTC. Full variable domain (remainder filled in from reference TRBV5-4 and TRBJ1-2): ETGVTQSPTHLIKTRGQQVTLRCSSQSGHNTVSWYQQALGQGPQFIFQYYREEENGRGNFPPRFSGLQFPNYSSELNVNALELDDSALYLCASSLLGGYGYTFGSGTRLTVV.

This chain uses TRBV19 with TRBJ1-1; 8 bases are a match to TRBD1. Germline CDR1 reads LNHDA; CDR2 reads SQIVND (reference sequence). This CDR3 has 13 amino acids. The trim removed 3 bases at V and 10 bases at J, leaving 7 bases unmatched. The chain's CDR3 is CASSISTGTGAFF. The DNA of the CDR3 is TGTGCCAGTAGTATTTCAACGGGGACAGGAGCTTTCTTT.

The chain joins TRBV19 to TRBJ2-1; TRBD2 aligns across 11 bases. The V gene end was trimmed by 5 bases and the J gene end by 2 bases; junction bases not matched to a gene: 11. Germline V gene lookup returns CDR1 LNHDA and CDR2 SQIVND (reference sequence). This CDR3 comprises 18 residues. The CDR3 DNA sequence: TGTGCCAGTAGTTCAGTAGCGGGGGGGATACTCGCCTACAATGAGCAGTTCTTC. Encoded protein: CASSSVAGGILAYNEQFF.

In this sample, this clone turned up a few times. The chain combines TRBV15 with TRBJ1-4, with D possibly TRBD1 on 5 matching bases. CDR1 LNHNV and CDR2 YYDKDF come from the germline V gene (reference sequence). Between the trimmed V and J ends, which lost 5 bases and 8 bases, there was a span of 15 bases. The CDR3 consists of 14 residues. CDR3 sequence: CATSVPGQIEKLFF. The CDR3 coding sequence is TGTGCCACCAGCGTTCCAGGACAAATAGAAAAACTGTTTTTT.

This clone was observed once. V is TRBV3-1 (or the pseudogene TRBV3-2) and J is TRBJ1-4; 7 bases map to TRBD1. CDR1 is LGHDT and CDR2 is YNNKEL in the germline V gene (reference sequence). This CDR3 is built from 14 residues. V lost 0 bases, J lost 8 bases, and 3 bases stayed unmatched. The DNA for the CDR3 is TGTGCCAGCAGCCAAGAAACAGGGGAAGAAAAACTGTTTTTT. The encoded protein is CASSQETGEEKLFF.

The chain is built from TRBV3-1 (or the pseudogene TRBV3-2) and TRBJ1-3, with 9 bases aligning to TRBD1. Germline lookup yields CDR1 LGHDT and CDR2 YNNKEL (reference sequence). This CDR3 has 16 residues. Trimming cost V 0 bases and J 5 bases; bases outside gene matches: 5. CDR3 region: CASSQDGTGRRNTIYF. DNA for the CDR3: TGTGCCAGCAGCCAAGATGGGACAGGGAGAAGAAACACCATATATTTT.

J is TRBJ2-2 and V is TRBV2, with 8 bases aligning to TRBD1. The germline gives CDR1 SNHLY, CDR2 FYNNEI. The CDR3 loop spans 14 amino acids. The V gene end was trimmed by 5 bases and the J gene end by 6 bases; junction bases not matched to a gene: 5. CDR3: CASSRTGTAGELFF. The CDR3 bases are TGTGCCAGCAGTCGGACAGGGACCGCCGGGGAGCTGTTTTTT. Based on the CDR3 plus reference TRBV2 and TRBJ2-2, the full variable domain is EPEVTQTPSHQVTQMGQEVILRCVPISNHLYFYWYRQILGQKVEFLVSFYNNEISEKSEIFDDQFSVERPDGSNFTLKIRSTKLEDSAMYFCASSRTGTAGELFFGEGSRLTVL.

The chain employs TRBV9 and TRBJ1-4, with 8 bases matching TRBD1. Germline-derived CDR1 and CDR2 are SGDLS and YYNGEE. Trimming removed 4 bases from V and 4 bases from J; junction bases left unmatched: 6. The CDR3 covers 15 residues. In DNA, the CDR3 is TGTGCCAGCAGCCCCCGGGACAGGAATAATGAAAAACTGTTTTTT. This codes for CASSPRDRNNEKLFF.

The chain carries TRBV9 and TRBJ1-1, with 8 bases that match TRBD1. The CDR3 loop spans 15 amino acids. The V gene's germline CDR1 is SGDLS and CDR2 YYNGEE. After removal of 3 bases from V and 0 bases from J, the junction contained 4 bases not matched to a gene. DNA for the CDR3: TGTGCCAGCAGCGCTTGGACAGGGATGAACACTGAAGCTTTCTTT. It encodes CASSAWTGMNTEAFF.

This chain links TRBV4-3 with TRBJ2-5; D is perhaps TRBD2 (6 bases). V lost 0 bases and J 4 bases, leaving 24 bases between the germline ends. The CDR3 runs to 19 residues. CDR1 and CDR2 from the germline V gene are LGHNA and YSLEER. The DNA for the CDR3 is TGCGCCAGCAGCCAAGATCGTCTTGGAGAGGGCCCAGCGGGAGAGACCCAGTACTTC. As protein: CASSQDRLGEGPAGETQYF.

The rearrangement uses TRBV30 and TRBJ2-3, with TRBD1 matching over 8 bases. Germline loops: CDR1 GTSNPN, CDR2 SVGIG (reference sequence). With V trimmed by 4 bases and J by 3 bases, 9 bases remained unmatched. The CDR3 has 15 residues. The CDR3 DNA follows: TGTGCCTGGATCCCCCTGGACAGGGTTACAGATACGCAGTATTTT. Translating it yields CAWIPLDRVTDTQYF.